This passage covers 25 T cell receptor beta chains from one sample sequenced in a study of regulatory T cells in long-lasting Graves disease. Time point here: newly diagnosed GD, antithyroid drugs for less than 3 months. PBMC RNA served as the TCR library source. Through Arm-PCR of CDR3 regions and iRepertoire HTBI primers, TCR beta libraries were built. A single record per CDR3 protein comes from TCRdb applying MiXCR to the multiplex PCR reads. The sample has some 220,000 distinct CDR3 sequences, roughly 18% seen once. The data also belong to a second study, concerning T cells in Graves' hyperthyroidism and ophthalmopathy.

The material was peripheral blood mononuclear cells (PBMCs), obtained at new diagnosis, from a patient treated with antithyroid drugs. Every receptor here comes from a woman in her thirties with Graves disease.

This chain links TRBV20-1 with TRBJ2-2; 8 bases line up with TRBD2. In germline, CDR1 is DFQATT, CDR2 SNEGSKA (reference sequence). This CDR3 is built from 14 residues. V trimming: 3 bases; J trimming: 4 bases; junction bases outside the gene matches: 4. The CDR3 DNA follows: TGCAGTGCTAGCGGGGGGGCTGGCACCGGGGAGCTGTTTTTT. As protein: CSASGGAGTGELFF.

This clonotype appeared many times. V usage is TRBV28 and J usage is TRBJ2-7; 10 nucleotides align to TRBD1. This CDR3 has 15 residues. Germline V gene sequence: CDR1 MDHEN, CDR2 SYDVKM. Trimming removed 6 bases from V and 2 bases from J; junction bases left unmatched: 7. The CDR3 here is CASSPAGTGAYEQYF. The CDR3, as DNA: TGTGCCAGCAGCCCCGCCGGGACAGGGGCCTACGAGCAGTACTTC.

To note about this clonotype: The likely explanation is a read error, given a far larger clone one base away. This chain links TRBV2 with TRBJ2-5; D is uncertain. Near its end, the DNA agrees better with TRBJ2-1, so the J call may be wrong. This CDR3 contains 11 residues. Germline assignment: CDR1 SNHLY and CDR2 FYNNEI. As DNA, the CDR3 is TGTGCCAGCCGCTTCGGCAGTGAGCAGTTCTTC. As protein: CASRFGSEQFF.

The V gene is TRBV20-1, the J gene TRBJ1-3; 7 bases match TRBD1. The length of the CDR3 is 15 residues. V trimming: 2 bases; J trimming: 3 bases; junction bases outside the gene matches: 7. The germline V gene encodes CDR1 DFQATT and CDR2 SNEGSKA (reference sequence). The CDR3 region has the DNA TGCAGTGCTAGACCCCTTGACAGGGTTGGAAACACCATATATTTT. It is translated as CSARPLDRVGNTIYF.

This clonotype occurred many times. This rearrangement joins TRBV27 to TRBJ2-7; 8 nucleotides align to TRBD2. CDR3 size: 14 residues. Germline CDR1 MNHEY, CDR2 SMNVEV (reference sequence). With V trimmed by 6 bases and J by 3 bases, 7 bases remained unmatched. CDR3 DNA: TGTGCCAGCAGAGAGCGGGGGAATTTCTACGAGCAGTACTTC. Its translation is CASRERGNFYEQYF.

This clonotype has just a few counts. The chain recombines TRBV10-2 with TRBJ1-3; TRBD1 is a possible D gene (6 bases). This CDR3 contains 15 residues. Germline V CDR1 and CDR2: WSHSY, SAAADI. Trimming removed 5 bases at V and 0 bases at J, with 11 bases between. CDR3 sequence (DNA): TGCGCCAGCAGTCCCAACAGGGCCTCTGGAAACACCATATATTTT. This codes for CASSPNRASGNTIYF.

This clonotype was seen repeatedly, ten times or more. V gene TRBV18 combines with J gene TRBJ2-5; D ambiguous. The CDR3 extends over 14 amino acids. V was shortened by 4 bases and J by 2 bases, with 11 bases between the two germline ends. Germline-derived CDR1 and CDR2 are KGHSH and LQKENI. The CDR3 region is CASSRNSNQETQYF. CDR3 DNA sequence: TGTGCCAGCTCACGGAACTCCAATCAAGAGACCCAGTACTTC.

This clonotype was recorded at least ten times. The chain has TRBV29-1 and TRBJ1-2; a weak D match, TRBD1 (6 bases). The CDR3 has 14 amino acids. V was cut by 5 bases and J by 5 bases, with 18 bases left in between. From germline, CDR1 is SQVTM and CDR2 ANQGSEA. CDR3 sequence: CSVLRAGDRYGYTF. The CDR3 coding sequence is TGCAGCGTTCTGAGGGCAGGGGATAGGTATGGCTACACCTTC.

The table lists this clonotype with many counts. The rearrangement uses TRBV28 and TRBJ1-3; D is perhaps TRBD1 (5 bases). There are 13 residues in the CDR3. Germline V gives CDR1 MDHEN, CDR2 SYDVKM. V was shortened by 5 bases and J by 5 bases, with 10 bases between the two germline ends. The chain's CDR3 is CASSGASRNTIYF. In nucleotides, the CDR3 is TGTGCCAGCAGTGGGGCGAGTCGAAACACCATATATTTT.

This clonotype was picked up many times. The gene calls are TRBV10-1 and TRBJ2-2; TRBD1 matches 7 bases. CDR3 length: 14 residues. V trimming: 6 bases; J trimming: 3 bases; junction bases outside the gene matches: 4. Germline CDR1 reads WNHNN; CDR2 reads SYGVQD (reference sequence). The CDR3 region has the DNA TGCGCCAGCAGCGGGGACAGATACACCGGGGAGCTGTTTTTT. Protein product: CASSGDRYTGELFF.

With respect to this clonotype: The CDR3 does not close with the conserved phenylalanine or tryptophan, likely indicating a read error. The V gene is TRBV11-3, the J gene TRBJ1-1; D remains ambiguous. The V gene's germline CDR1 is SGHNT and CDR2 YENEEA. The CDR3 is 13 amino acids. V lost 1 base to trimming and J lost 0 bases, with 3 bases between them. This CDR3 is CASSLGLNTEAFL. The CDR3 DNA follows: TGTGCCAGCAGCTTAGGGCTGAACACTGAAGCTTTCCTT.

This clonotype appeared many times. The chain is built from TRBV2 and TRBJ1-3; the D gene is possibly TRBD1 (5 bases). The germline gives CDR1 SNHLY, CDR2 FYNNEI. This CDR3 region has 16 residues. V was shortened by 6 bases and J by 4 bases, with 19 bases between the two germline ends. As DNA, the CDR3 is TGTGCCAGCAGGGCGACGGCCGGGACGGAGGGAAACACCATATATTTT. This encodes CASRATAGTEGNTIYF.

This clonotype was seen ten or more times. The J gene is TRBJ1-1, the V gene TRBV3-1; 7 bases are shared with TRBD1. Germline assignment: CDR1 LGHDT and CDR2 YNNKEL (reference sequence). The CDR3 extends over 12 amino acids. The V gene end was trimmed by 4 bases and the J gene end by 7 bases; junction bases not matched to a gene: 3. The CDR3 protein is CASSRQGGEAFF. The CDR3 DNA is TGTGCCAGCAGCCGACAGGGTGGTGAAGCTTTCTTT.

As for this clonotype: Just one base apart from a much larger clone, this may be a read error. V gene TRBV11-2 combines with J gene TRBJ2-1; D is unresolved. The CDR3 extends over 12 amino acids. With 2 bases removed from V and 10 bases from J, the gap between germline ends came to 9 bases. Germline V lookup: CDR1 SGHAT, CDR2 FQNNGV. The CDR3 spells CASSLIAHEQFF. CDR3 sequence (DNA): TGTGCCAGCAGCTTAATCGCCCACGAGCAGTTCTTC.

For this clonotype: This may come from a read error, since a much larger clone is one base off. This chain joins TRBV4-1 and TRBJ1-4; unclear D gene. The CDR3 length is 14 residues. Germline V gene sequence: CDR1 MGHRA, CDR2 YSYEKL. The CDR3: CASSQGGGNDKLFF. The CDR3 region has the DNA TGCGCCAGCAGCCAAGGGGGAGGAAATGATAAACTGTTTTTT.

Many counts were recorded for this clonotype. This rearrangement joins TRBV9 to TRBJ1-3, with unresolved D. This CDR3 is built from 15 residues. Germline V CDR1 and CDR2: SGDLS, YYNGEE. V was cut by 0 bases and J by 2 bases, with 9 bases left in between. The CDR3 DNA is TGTGCCAGCAGCGTAGACCACGGTACTGGAAACACCATATATTTT. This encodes CASSVDHGTGNTIYF.

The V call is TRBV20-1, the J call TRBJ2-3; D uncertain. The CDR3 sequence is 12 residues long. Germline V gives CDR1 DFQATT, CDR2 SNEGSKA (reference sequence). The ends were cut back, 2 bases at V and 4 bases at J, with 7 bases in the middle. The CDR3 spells CSARLGPDTQYF. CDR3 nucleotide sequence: TGCAGTGCTAGATTAGGCCCAGATACGCAGTATTTT.

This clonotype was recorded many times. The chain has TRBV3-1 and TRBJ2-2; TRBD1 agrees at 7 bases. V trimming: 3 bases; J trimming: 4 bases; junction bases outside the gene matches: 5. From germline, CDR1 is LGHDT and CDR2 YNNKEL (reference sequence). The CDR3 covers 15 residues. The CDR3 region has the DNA TGTGCCAGCAGCCAGACGGGACAGACCACCGGGGAGCTGTTTTTT. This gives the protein CASSQTGQTTGELFF.

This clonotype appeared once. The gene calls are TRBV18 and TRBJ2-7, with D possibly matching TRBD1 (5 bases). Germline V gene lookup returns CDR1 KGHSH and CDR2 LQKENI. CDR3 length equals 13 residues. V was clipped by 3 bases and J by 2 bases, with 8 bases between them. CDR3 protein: CASSPQGTYEQYF. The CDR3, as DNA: TGTGCCAGCTCACCGCAGGGTACCTACGAGCAGTACTTC.

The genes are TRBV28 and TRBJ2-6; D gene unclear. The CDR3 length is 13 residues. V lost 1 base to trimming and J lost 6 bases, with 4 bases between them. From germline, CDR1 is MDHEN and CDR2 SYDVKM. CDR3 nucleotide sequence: TGTGCCAGCAGTTTATTGGAGGCCAACGTCCTGACTTTC. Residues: CASSLLEANVLTF.

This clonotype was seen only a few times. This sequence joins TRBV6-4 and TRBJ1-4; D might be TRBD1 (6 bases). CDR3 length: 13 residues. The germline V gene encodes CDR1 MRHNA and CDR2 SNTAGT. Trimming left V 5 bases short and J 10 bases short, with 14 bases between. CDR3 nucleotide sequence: TGTGCCAGCAGTCTCCAGGCAGGGGCAAAACTGTTTTTT. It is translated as CASSLQAGAKLFF.

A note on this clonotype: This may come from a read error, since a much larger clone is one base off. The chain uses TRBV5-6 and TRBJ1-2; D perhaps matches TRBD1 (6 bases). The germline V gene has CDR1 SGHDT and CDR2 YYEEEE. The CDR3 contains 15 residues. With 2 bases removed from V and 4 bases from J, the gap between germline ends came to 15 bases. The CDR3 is CASSFDDRPSYGYTF. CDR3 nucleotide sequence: TGTGCCAGCAGCTTTGATGACAGGCCTAGCTATGGCTACACCTTC.

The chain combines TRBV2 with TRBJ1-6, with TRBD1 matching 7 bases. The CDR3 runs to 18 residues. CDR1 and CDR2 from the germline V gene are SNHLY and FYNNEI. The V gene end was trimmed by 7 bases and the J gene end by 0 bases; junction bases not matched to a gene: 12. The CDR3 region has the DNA TGTGCCAGCAATTTCAACCGGGACAGAGACTCCTATAATTCACCCCTCCACTTT. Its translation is CASNFNRDRDSYNSPLHF.

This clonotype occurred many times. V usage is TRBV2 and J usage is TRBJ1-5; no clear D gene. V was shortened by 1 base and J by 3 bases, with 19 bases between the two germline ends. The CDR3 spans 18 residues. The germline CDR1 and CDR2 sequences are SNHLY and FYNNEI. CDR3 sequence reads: CASSEENMGRRSNQPQHF. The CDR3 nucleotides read TGTGCCAGCAGTGAAGAGAATATGGGCCGGAGATCCAATCAGCCCCAGCATTTT.

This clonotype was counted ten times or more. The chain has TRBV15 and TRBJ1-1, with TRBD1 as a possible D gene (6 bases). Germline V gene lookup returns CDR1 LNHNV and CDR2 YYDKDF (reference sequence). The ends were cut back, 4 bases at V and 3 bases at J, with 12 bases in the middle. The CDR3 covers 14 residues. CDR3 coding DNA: TGTGCCACCAGCACCCGATGGACAGACACTGAAGCTTTCTTT. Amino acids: CATSTRWTDTEAFF.